These 16 T cell receptor beta chains were all obtained from the same sample, sequenced in a study of blood T cell repertoires in COVID-19. TCRdb's copy holds only in-frame clones and misses some; the assay was immunoSEQ multiplex PCR. The profile shows roughly 100,000 clones, roughly 76% of them singletons. The sample comprised peripheral blood. These receptors all stem from a man older than 75 with COVID-19, enrolled during active disease.

This sequence joins TRBV27 and TRBJ1-5; no clear D gene. The length of the CDR3 is 13 residues. Between the trimmed V and J ends, which lost 3 bases and 4 bases, there was a span of 7 bases. Germline CDR1 is MNHEY and CDR2 is SMNVEV (reference sequence). The CDR3 here is CASSFAGNQPQHF. Here the CDR3 DNA reads TGTGCCAGCAGTTTCGCGGGAAATCAGCCCCAGCATTTT.

The chain recombines TRBV6-5 with TRBJ1-1; D call uncertain. CDR3 length: 15 residues. Trimming left V 6 bases short and J 6 bases short, with 20 bases between. Looked up from germline, CDR1 is MNHEY and CDR2 is SVGAGI. The CDR3 here is CASRAEAPKVAEAFF. Here the CDR3 DNA reads TGTGCCAGCAGGGCGGAGGCCCCCAAAGTCGCTGAAGCTTTCTTT.

The rearrangement uses TRBV5-1 and TRBJ2-3; 12 bases match TRBD2. Germline assignment: CDR1 SGHRS and CDR2 YFSETQ. The CDR3 loop spans 16 amino acids. V trimming: 0 bases; J trimming: 2 bases; junction bases outside the gene matches: 1. CDR3 region: CASSLGLAGVTDTQYF. The CDR3 DNA is TGCGCCAGCAGCTTGGGACTAGCGGGAGTCACAGATACGCAGTATTTT.

This clone was seen just once. The V call is TRBV2, the J call TRBJ2-4, with a weak D call TRBD2 (6 bases). Germline CDR1 is SNHLY and CDR2 is FYNNEI. The CDR3 has 15 residues. V lost 3 bases to trimming and J lost 10 bases, with 19 bases between them. The DNA for the CDR3 is TGTGCCAGCAGTGAGTCGACTAGTGTTCGCTTTATTCAGTACTTC. Translation gives CASSESTSVRFIQYF.

This chain links TRBV18 with TRBJ1-2; 7 nucleotides align to TRBD1. Trimming cost V 3 bases and J 0 bases; bases outside gene matches: 7. The CDR3 length is 16 residues. Germline CDR1 KGHSH, CDR2 LQKENI. CDR3 protein: CASSPLRQGANYGYTF. In DNA, the CDR3 is TGTGCCAGCTCACCCCTAAGACAGGGAGCTAACTATGGCTACACCTTC.

This chain joins TRBV29-1 and TRBJ1-1; possible D gene TRBD1, 5 bases. The germline CDR1 and CDR2 sequences are SQVTM and ANQGSEA. V lost 3 bases to trimming and J lost 4 bases, with 9 bases between them. There are 12 residues in the CDR3. The DNA for the CDR3 is TGCAGCGTTGATTCAGGGCGCACTGAAGCTTTCTTT. Its translation: CSVDSGRTEAFF.

The chain employs TRBV19 and TRBJ2-1, with a tentative D call TRBD2 (5 bases). V was shortened by 2 bases and J by 0 bases, with 23 bases between the two germline ends. Germline CDR1 is LNHDA and CDR2 is SQIVND (reference sequence). The CDR3 is 20 amino acids. This chain's CDR3 is CASSISWLAPFRFSYNEQFF. The CDR3 DNA sequence: TGTGCCAGTAGTATATCGTGGCTAGCTCCGTTCAGATTCTCCTACAATGAGCAGTTCTTC.

This clone has only a few counts. The V call is TRBV30, the J call TRBJ1-6; a weak D match, TRBD1 (6 bases). V was cut by 1 base and J by 8 bases, with 12 bases left in between. CDR3 size: 14 residues. Germline lookup yields CDR1 GTSNPN and CDR2 SVGIG (reference sequence). This CDR3 reads CAWSEGDGDSPLHF. CDR3 bases: TGTGCCTGGAGTGAGGGGGACGGCGATTCACCCCTCCACTTT. Using reference TRBV30 and TRBJ1-6 for the parts outside the CDR3, the full variable domain is SQTIHQWPATLVQPVGSPLSLECTVEGTSNPNLYWYRQAAGRGLQLLFYSVGIGQISSEVPQNLSASRPQDRQFILSSKKLLLSDSGFYLCAWSEGDGDSPLHFGNGTRLTVT.

This clone is a singleton in its sample. The chain links TRBV29-1 to TRBJ2-1; 8 bases match TRBD1. The J segment lost 5 bases and the V segment lost 6 bases, leaving 6 bases of the junction unmatched. CDR1 is SQVTM, CDR2 ANQGSEA, per germline. The CDR3 has 13 residues. DNA for the CDR3: TGCAGCGTCACGGGACAGGCAAACAATGAGCAGTTCTTC. This translates into CSVTGQANNEQFF.

The CDR3 here is CASSLSQNTEAFF. The CDR3 coding sequence is TGTGCCAGCAGCTTATCACAGAACACTGAAGCTTTCTTT. The chain recombines TRBV7-8 with TRBJ1-1; no clear D gene. Looked up from germline, CDR1 is SGHVS and CDR2 is FQNEAQ. Trimming took off 2 bases at V and 1 base at J, with 5 bases between the two ends. This CDR3 contains 13 residues.

This clone showed up just once. The chain joins TRBV20-1 to TRBJ2-5; tentative D call: TRBD2 (6 bases). The CDR3 length is 15 residues. Germline V gene lookup returns CDR1 DFQATT and CDR2 SNEGSKA (reference sequence). Trimming pared 3 bases from V and 1 base from J, leaving 15 bases between. CDR3 loop: CSASLRRGRQETQYF. DNA of the CDR3: TGCAGTGCTAGTCTCCGGCGGGGACGCCAAGAGACCCAGTACTTC.

This clone was counted between two and nine times. The chain carries TRBV11-2 and TRBJ2-7; D might be TRBD1 (5 bases). CDR1 and CDR2 (germline): SGHAT, FQNNGV. This CDR3 has 13 amino acids. The V end was cut by 5 bases, the J end by 3 bases, with 11 bases between. For the CDR3, the DNA is TGTGCCAGCAGCCGTACCGACAGCTACGAGCAGTACTTC. It yields the protein CASSRTDSYEQYF.

The CDR3 region has the DNA TGTGCCAGCAGCCTAAGGACAGGGGGCGCGTGGAATTCACCCCTCCACTTT. It encodes CASSLRTGGAWNSPLHF. The chain carries TRBV14 and TRBJ1-6; TRBD1 aligns across 11 bases. CDR1 SGHDN and CDR2 FVKESK come from the germline V gene. The CDR3 is 17 residues long. V shed 4 bases and J 7 bases; nucleotides not matched to a gene: 9.

The V and J genes are TRBV5-1 and TRBJ2-2; D gene uncertain. The CDR3 contains 13 residues. V dropped 4 bases and J dropped 0 bases, with 4 bases sitting between them. Looked up from germline, CDR1 is SGHRS and CDR2 is YFSETQ. CDR3 in amino acids: CASSPSNTGELFF. In DNA form, the CDR3 reads TGCGCCAGCAGCCCATCGAACACCGGGGAGCTGTTTTTT.

V usage is TRBV10-3 and J usage is TRBJ2-3, with D possibly being TRBD2 (5 bases). V was clipped by 4 bases and J by 7 bases, with 6 bases between them. This CDR3 is built from 11 residues. CDR1 and CDR2 from the germline V gene are ENHRY and SYGVKD. CDR3 amino acids: CAISVANTQYF. The DNA of the CDR3 is TGTGCCATCAGTGTAGCGAATACGCAGTATTTT.

The CDR3 nucleotides read TGTGCCAGCAGCACCTCCCCCAGGGTCTCCTACAATGAGCAGTTCTTC. Translated, it gives CASSTSPRVSYNEQFF. The chain joins TRBV7-3 to TRBJ2-1, with D tentatively TRBD1 (5 bases). CDR3 size: 16 residues. The germline V gene has CDR1 SGHTA and CDR2 FQGTGA. Trimming removed 5 bases at V and 0 bases at J, with 14 bases between. Together with reference TRBV7-3 and TRBJ2-1, the CDR3 gives the full variable domain: GAGVSQTPSNKVTEKGKYVELRCDPISGHTALYWYRQSLGQGPEFLIYFQGTGAADDSGLPNDRFFAVRPEGSVSTLKIQRTERGDSAVYLCASSTSPRVSYNEQFFGPGTRLTVL.